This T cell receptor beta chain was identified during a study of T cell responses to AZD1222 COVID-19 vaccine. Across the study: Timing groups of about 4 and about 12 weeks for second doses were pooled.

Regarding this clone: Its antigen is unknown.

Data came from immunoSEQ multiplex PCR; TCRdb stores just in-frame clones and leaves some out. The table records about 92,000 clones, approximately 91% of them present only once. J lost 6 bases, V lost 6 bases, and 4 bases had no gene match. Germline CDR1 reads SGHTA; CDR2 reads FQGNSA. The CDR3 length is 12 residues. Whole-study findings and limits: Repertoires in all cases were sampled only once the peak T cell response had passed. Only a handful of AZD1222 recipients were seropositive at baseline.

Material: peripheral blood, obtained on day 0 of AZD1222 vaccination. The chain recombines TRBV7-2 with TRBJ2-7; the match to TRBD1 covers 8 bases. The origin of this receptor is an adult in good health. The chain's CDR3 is CASRPDRGEQYF. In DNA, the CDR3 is TGTGCCAGCAGACCTGACAGGGGCGAGCAGTACTTC.